Each of the 12 T cell receptor beta chains below was sequenced from the same sample in a study of blood T cell repertoires in COVID-19. The table came from immunoSEQ multiplex PCR; TCRdb's copy has only in-frame clones and leaves some out. This sample has a few hundred thousand clones, with about 87% found just once. Material for sequencing was PBMCs or T cells enriched from blood (not recorded which). These receptors all stem from a man aged 40-50 years in a cohort exposed to, infected with or recovered from COVID-19 (not recorded which).

In its sample, this clone was seen a few times. This chain connects TRBV6-5 to TRBJ1-5; 7 positions agree with TRBD1. Germline V gene data show CDR1 as MNHEY and CDR2 as SVGAGI. Unmatched junction bases numbered 5, after V lost 7 bases and J lost 2 bases. This CDR3 contains 14 residues. CDR3 residues: CASTSGQGNQPQHF. The DNA for the CDR3 is TGTGCCAGCACCTCCGGACAGGGCAATCAGCCCCAGCATTTT.

The V call is TRBV11-2, the J call TRBJ2-3; TRBD2 agrees at 14 bases. Per the germline V gene, CDR1 is SGHAT and CDR2 is FQNNGV. V lost 5 bases, J lost 6 bases, and 7 bases stayed unmatched. The CDR3 length is 16 residues. The DNA for the CDR3 is TGTGCCAGCAGCCGAGGGACTAGCGGGAGTCGGGATACGCAGTATTTT. Protein sequence: CASSRGTSGSRDTQYF.

The V gene is TRBV28, the J gene TRBJ1-6, with 12 bases matching TRBD1. With V trimmed by 2 bases and J by 11 bases, 10 bases remained unmatched. In germline, CDR1 is MDHEN, CDR2 SYDVKM. This CDR3 comprises 17 residues. In nucleotides, the CDR3 is TGTGCCAGCAGTTTACTTGGGGACAGGGGGCGTCTGGCACCCCTCCACTTT. Translated, it gives CASSLLGDRGRLAPLHF.

The V gene is TRBV2, the J gene TRBJ2-2, with 8 positions matching TRBD1. CDR3 length: 15 amino acids. Germline V lookup: CDR1 SNHLY, CDR2 FYNNEI. J lost 6 bases, V lost 6 bases, and 9 bases had no gene match. CDR3 protein: CASRSTGGSAGELFF. CDR3 in DNA: TGTGCCAGCAGGTCTACAGGGGGTAGTGCCGGGGAGCTGTTTTTT.

The chain carries TRBV4-1 and TRBJ1-2; no clear D. This CDR3 is built from 15 residues. In germline, CDR1 is MGHRA, CDR2 YSYEKL. V was cut by 4 bases and J by 8 bases, with 20 bases left in between. CDR3 sequence: CASSRRGGRSGGYTF. Written as DNA, the CDR3 is TGCGCCAGCAGCCGTCGTGGCGGTCGATCGGGGGGCTACACCTTC.

This clone was observed a few times. The chain uses TRBV9 and TRBJ1-6; no reliable D call. Trimming took off 0 bases at V and 8 bases at J, with 3 bases between the two ends. The CDR3 loop spans 12 amino acids. Per germline, CDR1 SGDLS and CDR2 YYNGEE. CDR3 in amino acids: CASSVGDSPLHF. The CDR3 DNA sequence: TGTGCCAGCAGCGTAGGAGATTCACCCCTCCACTTT.

The chain has TRBV3-1 (or the pseudogene TRBV3-2) and TRBJ1-4; a weak D match, TRBD1 (6 bases). Germline V gene data show CDR1 as LGHDT and CDR2 as YNNKEL (reference sequence). The CDR3 totals 14 residues. V was shortened by 5 bases and J by 7 bases, with 14 bases between the two germline ends. The CDR3 reads CASSGTGNAEKLFF. CDR3 bases: TGTGCCAGCAGCGGTACAGGGAACGCTGAAAAACTGTTTTTT.

The chain carries TRBV5-6 and TRBJ1-6, with D maybe TRBD1 (5 bases). With 3 bases removed from V and 7 bases from J, the gap between germline ends came to 14 bases. The germline gives CDR1 SGHDT, CDR2 YYEEEE. CDR3 length equals 15 residues. The DNA of the CDR3 is TGTGCCAGCAGCTCGGCGGGGGGATGGAATTCACCCCTCCACTTT. Its translation: CASSSAGGWNSPLHF.

The J gene is TRBJ2-6, the V gene TRBV5-1; tentatively, D is TRBD1 (6 bases). The CDR3 runs to 16 residues. The germline CDR1 and CDR2 sequences are SGHRS and YFSETQ. V gave up 4 bases and J gave up 2 bases, with 13 bases separating them. CDR3 nucleotides: TGCGCCAGCAGCGCTAGACAGGCTGCTGGGGCCAACGTCCTGACTTTC. Translation gives CASSARQAAGANVLTF.

The CDR3 spells CASSLGGGRNTEAFF. CDR3 coding DNA: TGTGCCAGCAGCTTGGGGGGAGGGAGGAACACTGAAGCTTTCTTT. The rearrangement joins TRBV7-6 to TRBJ1-1; possible D gene TRBD1, 5 bases. The V end lost 3 bases, the J end lost 1 base, and 12 bases lay between the germline ends. The CDR3 is 15 amino acids. The germline V gene has CDR1 SGHVS and CDR2 FNYEAQ.

This clone was counted a single time. The chain has TRBV30 and TRBJ1-2; 9 positions match TRBD1. With V trimmed by 0 bases and J by 8 bases, 13 bases remained unmatched. Looked up from germline, CDR1 is GTSNPN and CDR2 is SVGIG (reference sequence). There are 16 residues in the CDR3. CDR3 sequence (DNA): TGTGCCTGGAGTGTACCTGGACGACGGACAGGGGTAGGCTACACCTTC. This encodes CAWSVPGRRTGVGYTF.

The chain joins TRBV29-1 to TRBJ2-7, with D maybe TRBD1 (5 bases). Germline CDR1 reads SQVTM; CDR2 reads ANQGSEA. V lost 6 bases, J lost 3 bases, and 9 bases lay in between. This CDR3 contains 11 residues. The CDR3 reads CSVGQIYEQYF. As DNA, the CDR3 is TGCAGCGTCGGACAAATCTACGAGCAGTACTTC.